The sequence of this T cell receptor (beta chain) was determined in a study of blood T cell repertoires in COVID-19. Study as a whole: Italy, Spain and the United States were the sources of the convalescent and acute COVID-19 samples.

From germline, CDR1 is SGHTA and CDR2 FQGNSA. V was trimmed by 4 bases and J by 6 bases, leaving 11 bases between them. The CDR3 has 13 amino acids. The authors' processing: Amplification of reference gene primers was used by the study to estimate nucleated cell counts. The table came from immunoSEQ multiplex PCR; TCRdb's copy has only in-frame clones and leaves some out. V and J calls and clone size are copied from that table; D and trimming were computed from the DNA. Among 200,000 to 300,000 clones listed, about 87% were seen once. The sample consisted of peripheral blood. The TCR was taken from a human donor in a cohort sampled during active COVID-19. V usage is TRBV7-2 and J usage is TRBJ2-3; no reliable D call. CDR3 sequence (DNA): TGTGCCAGCAGCTCCTCTCCCTCGGATACGCAGTATTTT. Protein: CASSSSPSDTQYF.